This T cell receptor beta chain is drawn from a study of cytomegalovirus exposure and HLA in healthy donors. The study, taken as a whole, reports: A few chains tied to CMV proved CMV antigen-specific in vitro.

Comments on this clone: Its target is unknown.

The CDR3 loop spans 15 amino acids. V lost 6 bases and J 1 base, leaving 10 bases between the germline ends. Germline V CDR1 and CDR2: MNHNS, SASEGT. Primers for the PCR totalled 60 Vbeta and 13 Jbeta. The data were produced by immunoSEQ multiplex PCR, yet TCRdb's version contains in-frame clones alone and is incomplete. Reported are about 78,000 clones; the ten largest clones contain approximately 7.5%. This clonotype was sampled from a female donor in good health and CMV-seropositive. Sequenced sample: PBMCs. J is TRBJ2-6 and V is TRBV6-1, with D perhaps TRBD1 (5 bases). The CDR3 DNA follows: TGTGCCAGCAGCCCAGGGATATCTGGGGCCAACGTCCTGACTTTC. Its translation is CASSPGISGANVLTF.